A selection of T cell receptor beta chains follows, all from one sample in a study of T-cell reconstitution after alpha-beta-depleted transplantation in children. TCRdb re-called the PCR reads with MiXCR, one entry per CDR3 protein. Seen here are 45,000 to 55,000 distinct CDR3 sequences, approximately 6.1% observed once, and the top ten hold roughly 31%. The starting material was PBMCs, mostly from graft donor cells, obtained 60 days after TCRalphabeta/CD19-depleted stem cell transplant. Every receptor here comes from a female patient younger than 10 who had a stem cell transplant for aplastic anemia, so the T cells may come from the graft donor. The CDR3 runs from the conserved cysteine through the conserved F or W. A D gene is named only where the DNA matches it firmly. Clone size is given for some rows only: seen once, a few or many times, or a class if the clone is expanded.

j_call: TRBJ2-1; v_call: TRBV28; d_call: NA; clone_size: many; cdr3_nt: TGTGCCAGCAACACAGGGGAGGCCAAGGAGCAGTTCTTC; cdr3_aa: CASNTGEAKEQFF
j_call: TRBJ1-2; v_call: TRBV5-6; d_call: TRBD1; clone_size: few; cdr3_nt: TGTGCCAGCAGCCCAGTGCAGGGGGAGGTCTATGGCTACACCTTC; cdr3_aa: CASSPVQGEVYGYTF
j_call: TRBJ1-6; v_call: TRBV7-3; d_call: NA; clone_size: many; cdr3_nt: TGTGCCAGCAGCTTCGACGGCCCGAATTCACCCCTCCACTTT; cdr3_aa: CASSFDGPNSPLHF
j_call: TRBJ2-1; v_call: TRBV5-1; d_call: TRBD1; clone_size: many; cdr3_nt: TGCGCCAGCAGCTTGCTGGCAGGGGGCCTTAACAATGAGCAGTTCTTC; cdr3_aa: CASSLLAGGLNNEQFF
j_call: TRBJ2-2; v_call: TRBV5-5; d_call: NA; clone_size: many; cdr3_nt: TGTGCCAGCAGCCACACGTCCGGGGAGCTGTTTTTT; cdr3_aa: CASSHTSGELFF
j_call: TRBJ2-3; v_call: TRBV12-3/TRBV12-4; d_call: NA; clone_size: many; cdr3_nt: TGTGCCAGCAGTCGGACCTTCACAGATACGCAGTATTTT; cdr3_aa: CASSRTFTDTQYF
j_call: TRBJ2-5; v_call: TRBV3-1; d_call: NA; clone_size: NA; cdr3_nt: TGTGCCAGCAGCCTTGGACGGGACCAAGAGACCCAGTACTTC; cdr3_aa: CASSLGRDQETQYF
j_call: TRBJ1-2; v_call: TRBV28; d_call: NA; clone_size: many; cdr3_nt: TGTGCCAGCAGTTTGTACGGACTTTATGGCTACACCTTC; cdr3_aa: CASSLYGLYGYTF
j_call: TRBJ2-3; v_call: TRBV4-1; d_call: NA; clone_size: many; cdr3_nt: TGCGCCAGCAGCCACGCTTTAGATACGCAGTATTTT; cdr3_aa: CASSHALDTQYF
j_call: TRBJ2-5; v_call: TRBV5-1; d_call: NA; clone_size: few; cdr3_nt: TGCGCCAGCAGCTTGTCGGGGGACCAAGAGACCCAGTACTTC; cdr3_aa: CASSLSGDQETQYF
j_call: TRBJ2-5; v_call: TRBV9; d_call: NA; clone_size: many; cdr3_nt: TGTGCCAGCAGCGTAGATTTAGGTCCCCAAGAGACCCAGTACTTC; cdr3_aa: CASSVDLGPQETQYF
j_call: TRBJ1-3; v_call: TRBV20-1; d_call: NA; clone_size: many; cdr3_nt: TGCAGTGCTAGAGGGAATTACACCATATATTTT; cdr3_aa: CSARGNYTIYF
j_call: TRBJ2-5; v_call: TRBV9; d_call: NA; clone_size: NA; cdr3_nt: TGTGCCAGCAGCGTGCCGGGAGCGAAAGAGACCCAGTACTTC; cdr3_aa: CASSVPGAKETQYF
j_call: TRBJ2-1; v_call: TRBV25-1; d_call: NA; clone_size: many; cdr3_nt: TGTGCCAGCAGTTCGGGAGACATCTCCCCTCCCATCCACAATGAGCAGTTCTTC; cdr3_aa: CASSSGDISPPIHNEQFF
j_call: TRBJ2-3; v_call: TRBV6-5; d_call: NA; clone_size: many; cdr3_nt: TGTGCCAGCAGATTCATTCGGGACTGGAGGGGGACAGATACGCAGTATTTT; cdr3_aa: CASRFIRDWRGTDTQYF
j_call: TRBJ2-3; v_call: TRBV12-3/TRBV12-4; d_call: NA; clone_size: many; cdr3_nt: TGTGCCAGCGGGATGACCCAACTAAGCACAGATACGCAGTATTTT; cdr3_aa: CASGMTQLSTDTQYF
j_call: TRBJ2-7; v_call: TRBV28; d_call: NA; clone_size: few; cdr3_nt: TGTGCCAGCAGCGCAGTTACTGACAGGAGATACGAGCAGTACTTC; cdr3_aa: CASSAVTDRRYEQYF
j_call: TRBJ2-5; v_call: TRBV6-5; d_call: NA; clone_size: many; cdr3_nt: TGTGCCAGCAGCATAGCACAGGGCCAAGAGACCCAGTACTTC; cdr3_aa: CASSIAQGQETQYF
j_call: TRBJ1-1; v_call: TRBV4-1; d_call: NA; clone_size: many; cdr3_nt: TGCGCCAGCAGCCCCGATCCGGGAACTGAAGCTTTCTTT; cdr3_aa: CASSPDPGTEAFF
j_call: TRBJ2-1; v_call: TRBV20-1; d_call: TRBD2; clone_size: many; cdr3_nt: TGCAGTGCTAGTGGGGGTAGGAGCGGGACTTACAATGAGCAGTTCTTC; cdr3_aa: CSASGGRSGTYNEQFF
j_call: TRBJ2-3; v_call: TRBV6-6; d_call: TRBD1; clone_size: NA; cdr3_nt: TGTGCCAGCAGTCCTAGACAGGGGGCGAGCACAGATACGCAGTATTTT; cdr3_aa: CASSPRQGASTDTQYF
j_call: TRBJ2-3; v_call: TRBV7-9; d_call: TRBD1; clone_size: many; cdr3_nt: TGTGCCAGCAGCCCCGGACAGGAGGCTAGCACAGATACGCAGTATTTT; cdr3_aa: CASSPGQEASTDTQYF
j_call: TRBJ1-2; v_call: TRBV6-5; d_call: NA; clone_size: many; cdr3_nt: TGTGCCAGCAGTTACTCGGGGGGGCGAGGTGGCTACACCTTC; cdr3_aa: CASSYSGGRGGYTF
j_call: TRBJ1-2; v_call: TRBV5-1; d_call: NA; clone_size: many; cdr3_nt: TGCGCCAGCAGCTGGGGGACGAACGGCTACACCTTC; cdr3_aa: CASSWGTNGYTF
j_call: TRBJ2-7; v_call: TRBV4-2; d_call: TRBD2; clone_size: many; cdr3_nt: TGTGCCAGCAGGAATGGACTAGCGGGGTCCTACGAGCAGTACTTC; cdr3_aa: CASRNGLAGSYEQYF
j_call: TRBJ2-3; v_call: TRBV4-2; d_call: NA; clone_size: many; cdr3_nt: TGTGCCAGCAGCCCGCGGACAGAAACAGATACGCAGTATTTT; cdr3_aa: CASSPRTETDTQYF
j_call: TRBJ1-1; v_call: TRBV3-1; d_call: NA; clone_size: many; cdr3_nt: TGTGCCAGCAGCACAGCGTACAGGGAGAGGACTGAAGCTTTCTTT; cdr3_aa: CASSTAYRERTEAFF
j_call: TRBJ1-1; v_call: TRBV5-1; d_call: NA; clone_size: many; cdr3_nt: TGCGCCAGCAGCTTGGTGGGAACTGAAGCTTTCTTT; cdr3_aa: CASSLVGTEAFF
j_call: TRBJ2-1; v_call: TRBV6-5; d_call: TRBD1; clone_size: few; cdr3_nt: TGTGCCAGCAGGCCGGGACAGGGGGTGTCCAATGAGCAGTTCTTC; cdr3_aa: CASRPGQGVSNEQFF
j_call: TRBJ1-2; v_call: TRBV29-1; d_call: NA; clone_size: many; cdr3_nt: TGCAGCGTTTACCGGGACGCTTACTATGGCTACACCTTC; cdr3_aa: CSVYRDAYYGYTF
j_call: TRBJ2-3; v_call: TRBV7-3; d_call: NA; clone_size: many; cdr3_nt: TGTGCCAGCAGCTTAAATCCGGGGGGCAGCACAGATACGCAGTATTTT; cdr3_aa: CASSLNPGGSTDTQYF
j_call: TRBJ2-3; v_call: TRBV29-1; d_call: NA; clone_size: many; cdr3_nt: TGCAGCGTTTTGACATTGGGGCTGATGGATACGCAGTATTTT; cdr3_aa: CSVLTLGLMDTQYF
j_call: TRBJ2-3; v_call: TRBV28; d_call: NA; clone_size: few; cdr3_nt: TGTGCCAGCAGTTTTACGGGACTAGATACGCAGTATTTT; cdr3_aa: CASSFTGLDTQYF